This T cell receptor beta chain was obtained from a study of post-analysis software for immune sequencing data. Study observations and caveats: Several TRBV segments occurring more often in patients than controls included TRBV5-6, TRBV5-1 and TRBV20-1.

V was clipped by 0 bases and J by 1 base, with 18 bases between them. Germline V gives CDR1 SGHRS, CDR2 YFSETQ. The CDR3 totals 18 residues. TCR beta cDNA libraries had unique molecular identifiers. Via MiXCR, TCRdb re-called the PCR reads, giving one row per CDR3 protein. This table holds 600,000 to 700,000 distinct CDR3 sequences, roughly three fifths found once. On this clonotype: Its target is unknown.

The chain carries TRBV5-1 and TRBJ2-3, with D maybe TRBD1 (6 bases). Sequencing was done on a sample of blood. The clonotype was recovered from a girl aged 2 to 10 with multiple sclerosis. The CDR3 DNA reads as TGCGCCAGCAGCTTGGCCCCTCACTCAGGGGCAGGCACAGATACGCAGTATTTT. Its translation: CASSLAPHSGAGTDTQYF.